This T cell receptor beta chain was found in a study of preoperative IRX-2 immunotherapy in early breast cancer. Clones were read by immunoSEQ multiplex PCR, and TCRdb kept only the in-frame ones, dropping some. This sample has approximately 26,000 clones; around 75% occur once, and the top ten carry 2% to 2.5%. Treatment described: preoperative locoregional IRX-2 cytokine immunotherapy. This phase Ib study tested locoregional IRX-2 cytokine immunotherapy given before surgery. This clone has more than one count but fewer than ten. The clonotype was recovered from a human donor with breast cancer. The sample in question was lymph node tissue, obtained before IRX-2 immunotherapy.

The CDR3 DNA sequence: TGTGCCAGCAGCCCCGACGGGAGCAGTACGAACGAGCAGTACTTC. Its protein is CASSPDGSSTNEQYF. The chain links TRBV11-3 to TRBJ2-7, with D perhaps TRBD2 (6 bases). Germline assignment: CDR1 SGHNT and CDR2 YENEEA. The CDR3 loop spans 15 amino acids. V was shortened by 5 bases and J by 5 bases, with 19 bases between the two germline ends.